The 24 T cell receptor beta chains reported below all come from one sample, sequenced in a study of T cells in women clearing cervical HPV infection. The data were produced by immunoSEQ multiplex PCR, yet TCRdb's version contains in-frame clones alone and is incomplete. The sample includes about 23,000 clones. Sequenced: blood buffy coat. These receptors were taken from a woman between 18 and 70 years old with a cervical HPV16 infection that either progressed to CIN3+ or cleared (not recorded which).

A note on this clone: The read ends 3 residues shy of where the CDR3 ends; the end is completed using the germline J gene. The chain couples TRBV5-1 to TRBJ2-2; TRBD2 matches at 12 bases. Germline assignment: CDR1 SGHRS and CDR2 YFSETQ. Trimming removed 3 bases from V and 5 bases from J; junction bases left unmatched: 2. The CDR3 has 15 amino acids. Here the CDR3 reads CASSSSGRGTGELFF. CDR3 DNA (partial): TGCGCCAGCAGCTCTAGCGGGAGGGGGACCGGGGAG.

As to this clone: One end of the junction fails to match germline, which may point to a read error. The CDR3 end lies 3 residues beyond the end of the read and is filled in from the germline J gene. The chain links TRBV5-1 to TRBJ2-5; tentatively, D is TRBD1 (5 bases). The CDR3 spans 15 residues. Germline lookup yields CDR1 SGHRS and CDR2 YFSETQ. The CDR3 DNA, read in part, is TGCGCCAGCAGCTTGGACGGACACTCTCAAGGGACC. It specifies CASSLDGHSQGT. The whole CDR3 sequence is CASSLDGHSQGTQYF.

The chain's CDR3 is CSAQQRDTTNEKLFF. Partial CDR3 DNA: TGCAGTGCTCAACAACGGGACACAACTAATGAAAAA. The chain uses TRBV20-1 and TRBJ1-4; TRBD1 is a possible D gene (6 bases). From the germline J gene comes the end of the CDR3, since the read stops 3 residues before it. The ends were cut back, 5 bases at V and 0 bases at J, with 13 bases in the middle. The germline gives CDR1 DFQATT, CDR2 SNEGSKA (reference sequence). This CDR3 has 15 residues.

With respect to this clone: The CDR3 end lies 3 residues beyond the end of the read and is filled in from the germline J gene. The chain is built from TRBV6-2 or TRBV6-3 and TRBJ2-5; 8 nucleotides agree with TRBD1. V trimming: 2 bases; J trimming: 5 bases; junction bases outside the gene matches: 7. Germline loops: CDR1 MNHEY, CDR2 SVGEGT. The CDR3 totals 15 residues. CDR3 residues: CASSYKGRGLETQYF. The DNA read from the CDR3 is TGTGCCAGCAGTTACAAAGGCAGGGGGCTCGAGACC.

With regard to this clone: The read falls 3 residues short of the CDR3 end, and the missing part is taken from the germline J gene. The V gene is TRBV20-1, the J gene TRBJ2-1; D perhaps matches TRBD2 (6 bases). V lost 2 bases to trimming and J lost 7 bases, with 15 bases between them. This CDR3 spans 14 amino acids. Germline CDR1 and CDR2: DFQATT and SNEGSKA (reference sequence). CDR3 in amino acids: CSARLAVRGNEQFF. CDR3 DNA (partial): TGCAGTGCTAGACTAGCCGTTCGGGGGAATGAG.

Note on this clone: The read terminates 3 residues before the CDR3 end, so the remaining end is supplied by the germline J gene. This chain connects TRBV5-1 to TRBJ1-1; the D is unclear. CDR1 is SGHRS, CDR2 YFSETQ, per germline. The V end lost 0 bases, the J end lost 4 bases, and 10 bases lay between the germline ends. The CDR3 has 14 amino acids. The part of the CDR3 DNA that was read is TGCGCCAGCAGCTTGGATAGCGGACTCACTGAA. Translating it yields CASSLDSGLTE. The complete CDR3 reads CASSLDSGLTEAFF.

Worth noting for this clone: With the read ending 3 residues before the CDR3 end, the germline J gene is used to fill in that end. The chain couples TRBV20-1 to TRBJ2-1; 11 nucleotides line up with TRBD2. Germline V gives CDR1 DFQATT, CDR2 SNEGSKA (reference sequence). The CDR3 extends over 18 amino acids. V trimming: 2 bases; J trimming: 0 bases; junction bases outside the gene matches: 9. The CDR3 loop reads CSARPGLAETVSYNEQFF. CDR3 DNA, as far as it was read: TGCAGTGCTAGACCGGGACTAGCGGAGACAGTCTCCTACAATGAG.

The CDR3 bases that were read are TGTGCCAGTAGTACTCCAAGGGGCGGCACAGATACG. Translated: CASSTPRGGTDT. The entire CDR3 is CASSTPRGGTDTQYF. J is TRBJ2-3 and V is TRBV19, with D maybe TRBD1 (5 bases). The CDR3 is cut off 3 residues early in the read; its end comes from the germline J gene. Trimming removed 4 bases at V and 1 base at J, with 12 bases between. The germline CDR1 and CDR2 sequences are LNHDA and SQIVND (reference sequence). The CDR3 contains 15 residues.

Note on this clone: Read sequence stops 3 residues before the CDR3 end, and the germline J gene provides the missing end. The chain has TRBV9 and TRBJ1-6; D is unresolved. Germline-derived CDR1 and CDR2 are SGDLS and YYNGEE. CDR3 length: 15 residues. V lost 6 bases and J lost 2, with 12 bases in between. The CDR3 bases that were read are TGTGCCAGCAAAGGTAAAAGTGCCTATAATTCACCC. This codes for CASKGKSAYNSP. The whole CDR3 is CASKGKSAYNSPLHF.

With regard to this clone: The read halts 3 residues ahead of the CDR3 end, with the missing end drawn from the germline J gene. The chain uses TRBV16 and TRBJ2-2; TRBD1 is a possible D gene (5 bases). Germline values: CDR1 KGHSY, CDR2 FQNENV. This CDR3 is 13 amino acids long. Incomplete CDR3 DNA: TGTGCCAGCAGCCAACAGGGTAATTCACCG. Translating it yields CASSQQGNSP. The full CDR3 protein reads CASSQQGNSPLFF.

A remark on this clone: The CDR3 end is not reached by the read, which stops 3 residues before it; the germline J gene fills it in. The rearrangement uses TRBV6-1 and TRBJ1-5, with D perhaps matching TRBD1 (6 bases). The V end was cut by 1 base, the J end by 2 bases, with 9 bases between. The CDR3 is 15 residues long. CDR1 is MNHNS, CDR2 SASEGT, per germline. The part of the CDR3 DNA that was read is TGTGCCAGCAGTGAAGTCCCAGGGGGCAATCAGCCC. Residues: CASSEVPGGNQP. The whole CDR3 reads CASSEVPGGNQPQHF.

In the case of this clone: The read falls 3 residues short of the CDR3 end, and the missing part is taken from the germline J gene. The chain uses TRBV10-3 and TRBJ2-7; 11 bases align to TRBD2. The CDR3 is 15 amino acids. The V and J ends lost 3 bases and 5 bases, in that order; junction bases with no gene match: 6. Germline CDR1 and CDR2: ENHRY and SYGVKD. Incomplete CDR3 DNA: TGTGCCATCAGTGAAACTAGCGGGAGTGAGAACGAG. Its translation is CAISETSGSENE. The complete CDR3 reads CAISETSGSENEQYF.

About this clone itself: The sequence runs out 3 residues before the end of the CDR3; the remainder is reconstructed from the germline J gene. The chain is built from TRBV12-5 and TRBJ1-1; D call uncertain. Germline-derived CDR1 and CDR2 are LGHNT and FRNRAP. The ends were cut back, 3 bases at V and 5 bases at J, with 10 bases in the middle. There are 13 residues in the CDR3. CDR3 bases read: TGTGCTAGTGGTTTTCGGTCCGGGACTGAA. Protein product: CASGFRSGTE. In full, the CDR3 is CASGFRSGTEAFF.

The covered CDR3 bases are TGTGCCAGTACCCCCAGCGGAAGGAGCAATCAGCCC. It yields the protein CASTPSGRSNQP. The entire CDR3 sequence reads CASTPSGRSNQPQHF. V is TRBV19 and J is TRBJ1-5; D not certain. From the germline J gene comes the end of the CDR3, since the read stops 3 residues before it. CDR3 size: 15 residues. V was clipped by 7 bases and J by 1 base, with 14 bases between them. The germline V gene encodes CDR1 LNHDA and CDR2 SQIVND (reference sequence).

A word on this clone: Sequencing ends 3 residues short of the CDR3 end; the germline J gene provides the rest. The V gene is TRBV7-3, the J gene TRBJ2-1; D is undetermined. The V gene's germline CDR1 is SGHTA and CDR2 FQGTGA. V was trimmed by 5 bases and J by 0 bases, leaving 5 bases between them. This CDR3 region has 13 residues. The sequenced CDR3 bases are TGTGCCAGCAGCCCAGACTCCTACAATGAG. As protein: CASSPDSYNE. The full CDR3 reads CASSPDSYNEQFF.

A remark on this clone: The read ends 3 residues shy of where the CDR3 ends; the end is completed using the germline J gene. The J gene is TRBJ2-7, the V gene TRBV18; TRBD1 agrees at 8 bases. CDR1 is KGHSH, CDR2 LQKENI, per germline. V was clipped by 2 bases and J by 4 bases; unmatched bases: 4. CDR3 length: 14 amino acids. The CDR3 DNA, read in part, is TGTGCCAGCTCACCAAACAGGGGGGAGTACGAG. Translation gives CASSPNRGEYE. The CDR3 as a whole reads CASSPNRGEYEQYF.

Worth noting for this clone: The CDR3 end is not reached by the read, which stops 3 residues before it; the germline J gene fills it in. J is TRBJ1-1 and V is TRBV20-1; D unresolved. CDR3 length: 12 amino acids. V lost 8 bases and J lost 5, with 15 bases in between. CDR1 and CDR2 (germline): DFQATT, SNEGSKA (reference sequence). The DNA read from the CDR3 is TGCAGTCTCCGTCTACCCGGGACTGAA. Its protein is CSLRLPGTE. The whole CDR3 protein reads CSLRLPGTEAFF.

A word on this clone: The read ends 3 residues shy of where the CDR3 ends; the end is completed using the germline J gene. This chain uses TRBV7-2 with TRBJ1-1; tentatively, D is TRBD1 (6 bases). Trimming stripped 6 bases from V and 0 bases from J, with 14 bases between. The CDR3 consists of 15 residues. Germline V CDR1 and CDR2: SGHTA, FQGNSA. This CDR3 reads CASSHVQGMNTEAFF. Partial CDR3 DNA: TGTGCCAGCAGTCACGTACAGGGCATGAACACTGAA.

Comments on this clone: The read ends 3 residues before the CDR3 terminus; that terminus is restored from the germline J gene. The chain couples TRBV29-1 to TRBJ1-1; perhaps TRBD1 as D (5 bases). Germline V gene sequence: CDR1 SQVTM, CDR2 ANQGSEA. CDR3 length equals 15 residues. Trimming pared 2 bases from V and 3 bases from J, leaving 16 bases between. CDR3 region: CSVEPNWGGDTEAFF. The DNA read from the CDR3 is TGCAGCGTTGAACCCAATTGGGGGGGGGACACTGAA. Complete variable domain (other parts from reference TRBV29-1 and TRBJ1-1): SAVISQKPSRDICQRGTSLTIQCQVDSQVTMMFWYRQQPGQSLTLIATANQGSEATYESGFVIDKFPISRPNLTFSTLTVSNMSPEDSSIYLCSVEPNWGGDTEAFFGQGTRLTVV.

According to its frequency, this clone is medium-sized. The read gets to within 3 residues of the CDR3 end, and the germline J gene fills in the rest. The rearrangement uses TRBV29-1 and TRBJ2-3; no reliable D call. Germline V gene sequence: CDR1 SQVTM, CDR2 ANQGSEA. The V end was cut by 4 bases, the J end by 5 bases, with 16 bases between. The CDR3 has 14 residues. CDR3 sequence reads: CSVVVLLPLDTQYF. The sequenced CDR3 bases are TGCAGCGTTGTGGTACTACTCCCCCTAGATACG.

In regard to this clone: The junction shows a germline mismatch at one end, possibly a read error. The missing CDR3 end, 3 residues past where the read stops, is filled in from the germline J gene. The rearrangement links TRBV4-2 to TRBJ1-3; D unresolved. Germline CDR1 and CDR2: LGHNA and YNFKEQ. The length of the CDR3 is 14 residues. CDR3 residues: CASSQDRGRDTIYF. The sequenced part of the CDR3 DNA is TGCGCCAGCAGCCAAGATCGGGGTAGGGACACC.

Notes on this clone: From the germline J gene comes the end of the CDR3, since the read stops 3 residues before it. V is TRBV19 and J is TRBJ1-2; 8 nucleotides line up with TRBD1. The CDR3 has 14 residues. Germline CDR1 is LNHDA and CDR2 is SQIVND (reference sequence). V shed 7 bases and J 3 bases; nucleotides not matched to a gene: 7. This CDR3 reads CASTQGQVYYGYTF. The part of the CDR3 DNA that was read is TGTGCCAGTACCCAGGGACAGGTCTACTATGGC.

A word on this clone: The read falls 3 residues short of the CDR3 end, and the missing part is taken from the germline J gene. The rearrangement joins TRBV27 to TRBJ2-1; the match to TRBD2 covers 9 bases. The CDR3 covers 16 residues. Germline values: CDR1 MNHEY, CDR2 SMNVEV (reference sequence). After removal of 5 bases from V and 2 bases from J, the junction contained 7 bases not matched to a gene. CDR3 bases read: TGTGCCAGCAGTCCCGGGACTAGCAGAACCTACAATGAG. Translation gives CASSPGTSRTYNE. The CDR3 reads in full as CASSPGTSRTYNEQFF.

Notes on this clone: The CDR3 end is not reached by the read, which stops 3 residues before it; the germline J gene fills it in. The chain is built from TRBV7-3 and TRBJ2-3; TRBD2 matches 11 bases. This CDR3 is 14 amino acids long. V gave up 5 bases and J gave up 5 bases; unmatched junction bases: 3. Germline lookup yields CDR1 SGHTA and CDR2 FQGTGA. The CDR3 bases that were read are TGTGCCAGCAGCCTAGCGGGAGGAGAAGATACG. This translates into CASSLAGGEDT. The CDR3 in its entirety is CASSLAGGEDTQYF. Looking up the rest from reference TRBV7-3 and TRBJ2-3 gives the full variable domain: GAGVSQTPSNKVTEKGKYVELRCDPISGHTALYWYRQSLGQGPEFLIYFQGTGAADDSGLPNDRFFAVRPEGSVSTLKIQRTERGDSAVYLCASSLAGGEDTQYFGPGTRLTVL.